This is a list of T cell receptor beta chains from one sample in a study of blood T cell repertoires in COVID-19. TCRdb's table, derived via immunoSEQ multiplex PCR, lists solely in-frame clones and lacks some. The sample carries 100,000 to 120,000 clones, 70% to 90% recorded once. The material sequenced was peripheral blood. These receptors were obtained from a human donor in a cohort sampled during active COVID-19. CDR3s include the opening cysteine and the closing phenylalanine or tryptophan. The D gene is left open where the match is weak.

CDR3 protein,CDR3 DNA,CDR3 length,D gene,J gene,V gene
CSASTGKLQNSPLHF,TGCAGTGCTAGTACAGGGAAACTTCAAAATTCACCCCTCCACTTT,15,NA,TRBJ1-6,TRBV20-1
CASSGPEISYEQYF,TGTGCCAGCAGTGGACCGGAGATCTCCTACGAGCAGTACTTC,14,NA,TRBJ2-7,TRBV2
CASSLNFGTVTNEQFF,TGTGCCAGCAGTTTAAATTTCGGGACAGTGACAAATGAGCAGTTCTTC,16,TRBD1,TRBJ2-1,TRBV27
CASSHGSGANVLTF,TGTGCCAGCAGCCACGGCTCTGGGGCCAACGTCCTGACTTTC,14,NA,TRBJ2-6,TRBV3-1/TRBV3-2
CASSKPGSFDEQFF,TGCGCCAGCAGCAAACCGGGAAGCTTCGATGAGCAGTTCTTC,14,NA,TRBJ2-1,TRBV5-1
CASSFQGRETQYF,TGTGCCAGCAGTTTCCAGGGAAGAGAGACCCAGTACTTC,13,NA,TRBJ2-5,TRBV12-3/TRBV12-4
CASTLGEGFYGYTF,TGTGCCAGCACCTTAGGGGAGGGTTTCTATGGCTACACCTTC,14,NA,TRBJ1-2,TRBV28
CASSSERGSWETQYF,TGTGCCAGCAGCTCAGAGCGGGGTAGTTGGGAGACCCAGTACTTC,15,TRBD2,TRBJ2-5,TRBV7-9
CASSGGLYEQYF,TGTGCCAGCAGTGGAGGACTCTACGAGCAGTACTTC,12,NA,TRBJ2-7,TRBV25-1
CASRPPGLAENNEQFF,TGTGCCAGCAGACCCCCCGGACTAGCTGAAAACAATGAGCAGTTCTTC,16,TRBD2,TRBJ2-1,TRBV6-6
CASSPPSRTRSTDTQYF,TGTGCCAGCTCACCACCCTCTAGGACTCGCTCGACAGATACGCAGTATTTT,17,NA,TRBJ2-3,TRBV18
CATRAGLAGTYEQYF,TGTGCCACCAGGGCAGGACTAGCGGGAACCTACGAGCAGTACTTC,15,TRBD2,TRBJ2-7,TRBV15
CASQEGGAGNQPQHF,TGTGCCAGCCAGGAAGGGGGGGCCGGCAATCAGCCCCAGCATTTT,15,NA,TRBJ1-5,TRBV2
CASSDFNRGYTGELFF,TGTGCCAGCAGTGATTTCAATCGCGGGTACACCGGGGAGCTGTTTTTT,16,NA,TRBJ2-2,TRBV25-1
CASSINRDQPQHF,TGTGCCAGCAGCATAAACAGAGATCAGCCCCAGCATTTT,13,NA,TRBJ1-5,TRBV6-2/TRBV6-3
CAIHQGGGNQPQHF,TGTGCCATCCATCAGGGGGGCGGCAATCAGCCCCAGCATTTT,14,TRBD1,TRBJ1-5,TRBV28